The next 17 T cell receptor beta chains were all read from a single sample in a study of Ad26.COV2.S vaccination and SARS-CoV-2 variants. Using immunoSEQ multiplex PCR, the repertoire was profiled, and TCRdb retains in-frame clones only, with some absent. The sample yields around 450,000 clones, over 75% seen once. Treatment in this sample: about 20 received Ad26.COV2.S at low or high dose, single or two shots; about 5 received placebo; per-sample allocation not given. Day 63 following the first vaccine or placebo injection was when the samples were taken. The sample was peripheral blood, taken in a trial of Ad26.COV2.S vaccine versus placebo. Source of these receptors: a person aged 18-65 years who received the Ad26.COV2.S COVID-19 vaccine or a placebo.

This chain links TRBV5-1 with TRBJ2-7, with 8 bases that match TRBD1. This CDR3 has 15 amino acids. Germline V gene sequence: CDR1 SGHRS, CDR2 YFSETQ. With 0 bases clipped from V and 5 bases from J, the junction kept 7 bases outside the gene matches. The CDR3 is CASSLVGQGRHEQYF. The CDR3, as DNA: TGCGCCAGCAGCTTGGTAGGACAGGGTCGTCACGAGCAGTACTTC.

V and J are TRBV19 and TRBJ2-1, with 11 bases lining up with TRBD2. This CDR3 has 15 residues. V trimming: 1 base; J trimming: 5 bases; junction bases outside the gene matches: 1. The germline gives CDR1 LNHDA, CDR2 SQIVND (reference sequence). This chain's CDR3 is CASSIASGGNNEQFF. The CDR3 coding sequence is TGTGCCAGTAGTATAGCTAGCGGGGGGAACAATGAGCAGTTCTTC.

CDR3 nucleotide sequence: TGTGCCAGCAGCTTACGGGGCTCAGATACGCAGTATTTT. This gives the protein CASSLRGSDTQYF. The chain carries TRBV11-3 and TRBJ2-3; D might be TRBD1 or TRBD2, each matching 5 bases. In germline, CDR1 is SGHNT, CDR2 YENEEA. This CDR3 contains 13 residues. V was clipped by 2 bases and J by 4 bases, with 7 bases between them.

CDR3 protein: CASSLVDSGANVLTF. The CDR3 nucleotides are TGCGCCAGCAGCTTGGTAGACAGTGGGGCCAACGTCCTGACTTTC. J is TRBJ2-6 and V is TRBV5-1; possibly TRBD1 for D (5 bases). The germline V gene has CDR1 SGHRS and CDR2 YFSETQ. This CDR3 has 15 residues. The V and J ends lost 0 bases and 3 bases respectively, with 7 bases between them.

The chain has TRBV6-6 and TRBJ2-7; 8 bases match TRBD1. The CDR3 spans 15 residues. Germline assignment: CDR1 MNHNY and CDR2 SVGAGI (reference sequence). V was pared by 2 bases and J by 4 bases, with 7 bases of the junction left unmatched. The DNA for the CDR3 is TGTGCCAGCAGTTACCAGGGGGCCTCTAGGTACGAGCAGTACTTC. Its translation: CASSYQGASRYEQYF.

In DNA form, the CDR3 reads TGCGCCAGCAGCCAAGATTTGAGCAACTCCTACGAGCAGTACTTC. It specifies CASSQDLSNSYEQYF. This chain uses TRBV4-3 with TRBJ2-7; no firm D call. The CDR3 is 15 residues long. CDR1 and CDR2 (germline): LGHNA, YSLEER. V shed 0 bases and J shed 0 bases, with 9 bases lying between them.

The V call is TRBV7-9, the J call TRBJ1-3; D may be TRBD1 (6 bases). The CDR3 has 15 amino acids. Deletions cut 3 bases from V and 4 bases from J, with 13 bases between. The V gene's germline CDR1 is SEHNR and CDR2 FQNEAQ (reference sequence). CDR3 nucleotides: TGTGCCAGCAGCTTGGGCGAGGGGGGCGGAAACACCATATATTTT. Translating gives CASSLGEGGGNTIYF.

Points on this clone: Other DNA sequences in this specimen translate into the identical CDR3. V gene TRBV4-3 combines with J gene TRBJ2-7; 11 bases are shared with TRBD1. Germline CDR1 LGHNA, CDR2 YSLEER. The CDR3 spans 14 residues. V trimming: 4 bases; J trimming: 4 bases; junction bases outside the gene matches: 3. CDR3 sequence reads: CASSPGQGAYEQYF. The CDR3 DNA reads as TGCGCCAGCAGCCCCGGACAGGGGGCGTACGAGCAGTACTTC.

The rearrangement joins TRBV7-2 to TRBJ2-3; 10 bases map to TRBD1. The CDR3 is 16 residues long. CDR1 and CDR2 from the germline V gene are SGHTA and FQGNSA. V was pared by 5 bases and J by 3 bases, with 8 bases of the junction left unmatched. Written as DNA, the CDR3 is TGTGCCAGCAGCCCTGTTGGGACAGGGGCGACAGATACGCAGTATTTT. Translating gives CASSPVGTGATDTQYF. Supplemented by reference TRBV7-2 and TRBJ2-3, the full variable domain reads GAGVSQSPSNKVTEKGKDVELRCDPISGHTALYWYRQSLGQGLEFLIYFQGNSAPDKSGLPSDRFSAERTGGSVSTLTIQRTQQEDSAVYLCASSPVGTGATDTQYFGPGTRLTVL.

The chain has TRBV5-1 and TRBJ2-3; 11 bases align to TRBD2. The ends lost 3 bases at V and 1 base at J; junction bases unmatched: 7. The CDR3 contains 17 residues. Germline V gene data show CDR1 as SGHRS and CDR2 as YFSETQ. The CDR3 nucleotides read TGCGCCAGCAGCTCCATACTAGCGGGGGACGGCACAGATACGCAGTATTTT. Protein sequence: CASSSILAGDGTDTQYF.

The genes are TRBV2 and TRBJ1-5, with D tentatively TRBD1 (6 bases). With 7 bases removed from V and 4 bases from J, the gap between germline ends came to 11 bases. The CDR3 spans 13 residues. Germline CDR1 is SNHLY and CDR2 is FYNNEI. The CDR3 is CASTWTANQPQHF. Written as DNA, the CDR3 is TGTGCCAGCACTTGGACAGCTAATCAGCCCCAGCATTTT.

The chain is built from TRBV6-1 and TRBJ1-2, with D hard to call. CDR3 length equals 15 residues. CDR1 is MNHNS and CDR2 is SASEGT in the germline V gene. Trimming removed 0 bases from V and 3 bases from J, with 11 bases in between. In DNA form, the CDR3 reads TGTGCCAGCAGTGAAGCGCTGGGAGGGTACTATGGCTACACCTTC. Translation: CASSEALGGYYGYTF.

Remarks on this clone: At one end the junction does not follow the germline gene, possibly because of a read error. The V call is TRBV19, the J call TRBJ2-1; D is perhaps TRBD1 (6 bases). CDR3 size: 10 residues. The V gene's germline CDR1 is LNHDA and CDR2 SQIVND (reference sequence). CDR3 sequence: CASSAGTPIF. The DNA of the CDR3 is TGTGCCAGTAGCGCCGGGACACCAATCTTC.

This clone has only a few counts. The rearrangement joins TRBV19 to TRBJ2-7, with D possibly being TRBD1 or TRBD2 (6 bases each). This CDR3 region has 13 residues. V lost 6 bases, J lost 6 bases, and 15 bases lay in between. CDR1 LNHDA and CDR2 SQIVND come from the germline V gene (reference sequence). The CDR3 DNA sequence: TGTGCCAGTAGGCCGGGGGCTCTCTCCGAGCAGTACTTC. Its protein product is CASRPGALSEQYF.

The V and J genes are TRBV28 and TRBJ1-1, with D unresolved. The CDR3 is 16 residues long. Germline V gene data show CDR1 as MDHEN and CDR2 as SYDVKM. V lost 4 bases and J lost 0, with 15 bases in between. CDR3 in DNA: TGTGCCAGCAGTTGGCGATTAAAGGGCATGAACACTGAAGCTTTCTTT. It codes for CASSWRLKGMNTEAFF.

The rearrangement joins TRBV7-2 to TRBJ2-1; D may be TRBD2 (5 bases). CDR1 is SGHTA and CDR2 is FQGNSA in the germline V gene. The CDR3 is made up of 17 amino acids. V was trimmed by 1 base and J by 0 bases, leaving 13 bases between them. CDR3 sequence: CASSLDLGSISYNEQFF. DNA for the CDR3: TGTGCCAGCAGCTTAGATCTAGGGAGCATCTCCTACAATGAGCAGTTCTTC. Supplemented by reference TRBV7-2 and TRBJ2-1, the full variable domain reads GAGVSQSPSNKVTEKGKDVELRCDPISGHTALYWYRQSLGQGLEFLIYFQGNSAPDKSGLPSDRFSAERTGGSVSTLTIQRTQQEDSAVYLCASSLDLGSISYNEQFFGPGTRLTVL.

The V call is TRBV7-6, the J call TRBJ2-7; 7 nucleotides align to TRBD1. The CDR3 contains 14 residues. The junction had 5 bases not matched to a gene; V was cut back by 4 bases and J by 2 bases. Germline-derived CDR1 and CDR2 are SGHVS and FNYEAQ. CDR3 amino acids: CASSSLDRAYEQYF. CDR3 DNA: TGTGCCAGCAGCTCCCTCGACAGGGCCTACGAGCAGTACTTC.